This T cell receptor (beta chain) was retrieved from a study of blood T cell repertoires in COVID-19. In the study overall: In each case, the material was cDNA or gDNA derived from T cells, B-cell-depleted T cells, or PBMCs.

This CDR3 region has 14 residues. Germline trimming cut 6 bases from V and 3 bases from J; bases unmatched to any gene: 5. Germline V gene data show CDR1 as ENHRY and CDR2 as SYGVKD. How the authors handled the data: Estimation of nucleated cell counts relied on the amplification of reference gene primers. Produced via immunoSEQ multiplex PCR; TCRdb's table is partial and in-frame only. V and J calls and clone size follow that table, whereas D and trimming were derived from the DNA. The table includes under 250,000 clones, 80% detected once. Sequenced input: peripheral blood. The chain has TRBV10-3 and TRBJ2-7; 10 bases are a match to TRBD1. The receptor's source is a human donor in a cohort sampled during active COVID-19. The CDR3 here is CAIRAGQGNYEQYF. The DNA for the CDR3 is TGTGCCATCAGAGCGGGACAGGGGAACTACGAGCAGTACTTC.